Below are 11 T cell receptor beta chains sequenced from a single sample in a study of OX40 agonist ivuxolimab in advanced cancers. Produced via immunoSEQ multiplex PCR; TCRdb's table is partial and in-frame only. The sample shows under 70,000 clones, 80% to 95% of them seen only once. This specimen consisted of CD4+ or CD8+ T cells sorted from blood, obtained in a trial of the OX40 agonist ivuxolimab. These receptor sequences come from an adult with an advanced solid tumor such as melanoma, head and neck, liver or kidney cancer.

In this sample, this clone turned up once. This chain joins TRBV7-8 and TRBJ2-2; 9 bases are a match to TRBD2. The CDR3 has 17 amino acids. Germline CDR1 and CDR2: SGHVS and FQNEAQ. V shed 1 base and J 1 base; nucleotides not matched to a gene: 4. The CDR3 bases are TGTGCCAGCAGCTTAGAAGCTAGCGGGGAGAACACCGGGGAGCTGTTTTTT. It is translated as CASSLEASGENTGELFF.

Details on this clone: This may be a read error, as it is one base from a much larger clone. Other DNA sequences within the sample encode an identical CDR3. The chain joins TRBV2 to TRBJ1-2; maybe TRBD1 (5 bases). CDR1 and CDR2 from the germline V gene are SNHLY and FYNNEI. The V gene lost 2 bases and the J gene lost 3 bases, with 7 bases spanning the gap. The CDR3 has 13 amino acids. CDR3 bases: TGTGCCAGCAGTGAACCAGGGCACTATGGCTACACCTTC. This encodes CASSEPGHYGYTF.

This clone has a single count. This chain joins TRBV10-2 and TRBJ2-5; 8 bases are shared with TRBD1. Germline loops: CDR1 WSHSY, CDR2 SAAADI. After removal of 6 bases from V and 5 bases from J, the junction contained 8 bases not matched to a gene. The CDR3 runs 14 residues. CDR3: CASSSTGVWETQYF. CDR3 in DNA: TGCGCCAGCAGCTCGACAGGGGTGTGGGAGACCCAGTACTTC.

V is TRBV27 and J is TRBJ2-3; D tentatively fits TRBD1 or TRBD2 (5 bases each). With 3 bases removed from V and 5 bases from J, the gap between germline ends came to 18 bases. Looked up from germline, CDR1 is MNHEY and CDR2 is SMNVEV (reference sequence). CDR3 length: 16 residues. The DNA of the CDR3 is TGTGCCAGCAGTTTTTGGGGGACCAATTCCCAAGATACGCAGTATTTT. Residues: CASSFWGTNSQDTQYF.

This chain uses TRBV13 with TRBJ2-7, with D perhaps given as TRBD1 or TRBD2 (5 bases each). The CDR3 length is 16 residues. Germline V gene data show CDR1 as PRHDT and CDR2 as FYEKMQ (reference sequence). Trimming left V 4 bases short and J 0 bases short, with 16 bases between. For the CDR3, the DNA is TGTGCCAGCAGCTCCCGAGAGGGGCTCCCCTCCTACGAGCAGTACTTC. This encodes CASSSREGLPSYEQYF.

This clone was seen once. V and J are TRBV11-2 and TRBJ1-2; D is possibly TRBD1 (5 bases). The CDR3 spans 12 residues. Trimming stripped 4 bases from V and 11 bases from J, with 14 bases between. Germline V gives CDR1 SGHAT, CDR2 FQNNGV. CDR3 DNA sequence: TGTGCCAGCAGCTCCTTTTCCGGGGGATACACCTTC. Translating it yields CASSSFSGGYTF. The whole variable domain, filled in from reference TRBV11-2 and TRBJ1-2, reads EAGVAQSPRYKIIEKRQSVAFWCNPISGHATLYWYQQILGQGPKLLIQFQNNGVVDDSQLPKDRFSAERLKGVDSTLKIQPAKLEDSAVYLCASSSFSGGYTFGSGTRLTVV.

Here the CDR3 reads CASSDYEQYF. The CDR3 region has the DNA TGCGCCAGCAGTGACTACGAGCAGTACTTC. The chain links TRBV10-2 to TRBJ2-7; D unclear. The ends were cut back, 3 bases at V and 3 bases at J, with 0 bases in the middle. This CDR3 spans 10 amino acids. Germline-derived CDR1 and CDR2 are WSHSY and SAAADI.

The chain recombines TRBV15 with TRBJ2-2; TRBD1 matches at 8 bases. This CDR3 spans 16 amino acids. Germline lookup yields CDR1 LNHNV and CDR2 YYDKDF (reference sequence). Germline trimming cut 2 bases from V and 6 bases from J; bases unmatched to any gene: 8. The CDR3 sequence is CATSRPGQGLSGELFF. CDR3 sequence (DNA): TGTGCCACCAGCAGACCTGGACAGGGTTTATCCGGGGAGCTGTTTTTT.

The V and J genes are TRBV2 and TRBJ1-1; the D is unclear. The CDR3 spans 16 residues. The germline V gene has CDR1 SNHLY and CDR2 FYNNEI. Trimming took 5 bases from V and 0 from J, leaving 16 bases between them. The DNA of the CDR3 is TGTGCCAGCAGTAGCTCGTCGGTGTACATGAACACTGAAGCTTTCTTT. Protein sequence: CASSSSSVYMNTEAFF.

The chain joins TRBV7-6 to TRBJ1-1; a weak D match, TRBD1 (6 bases). The V end lost 1 base, the J end lost 2 bases, and 11 bases lay between the germline ends. Per germline, CDR1 SGHVS and CDR2 FNYEAQ. There are 15 residues in the CDR3. CDR3 loop: CASSLDLGANTEAFF. The CDR3 region has the DNA TGTGCCAGCAGCTTAGATCTGGGGGCAAACACTGAAGCTTTCTTT.

The chain employs TRBV4-2 and TRBJ2-3; 8 bases fit TRBD2. The trim removed 0 bases at V and 0 bases at J, leaving 8 bases unmatched. The CDR3 consists of 18 residues. Germline CDR1 LGHNA, CDR2 YNFKEQ. The CDR3: CASSQEPGGPTSTDTQYF. The DNA of the CDR3 is TGTGCCAGCAGCCAAGAGCCGGGGGGGCCCACTAGCACAGATACGCAGTATTTT.